A single sample gave rise to the 9 T cell receptor beta chains below, sequenced in a study of blood T cell repertoires in COVID-19. Clones were read by immunoSEQ multiplex PCR, and TCRdb kept only the in-frame ones, dropping some. The sample holds 150,000 to 200,000 clones, around four fifths seen once. The specimen was peripheral blood. The receptor set was obtained from an elderly woman with acute or convalescent COVID-19.

This chain links TRBV18 with TRBJ2-1; 7 nucleotides line up with TRBD2. The CDR3 has 17 amino acids. Germline CDR1 and CDR2: KGHSH and LQKENI. V lost 4 bases and J lost 7; bases outside the gene matches: 16. The CDR3 nucleotides are TGTGCCAGCTCACTCCAGGCGGGGGTGAGACAGACGAATGAGCAGTTCTTC. Amino acid sequence: CASSLQAGVRQTNEQFF.

This chain joins TRBV6-1 and TRBJ1-5; unclear D gene. Germline lookup yields CDR1 MNHNS and CDR2 SASEGT. The CDR3 is 13 amino acids. Trimming took off 0 bases at V and 11 bases at J, with 11 bases between the two ends. CDR3 amino acids: CASSEAMVRAQHF. CDR3 bases: TGTGCCAGCAGTGAAGCAATGGTCCGGGCCCAGCATTTT.

The CDR3 DNA follows: TGTGCCAGCAGTACAAAGCGGGGTGCGTACAATGAGCAGTTCTTC. Translation gives CASSTKRGAYNEQFF. The rearrangement uses TRBV2 and TRBJ2-1; TRBD2 agrees at 7 bases. CDR1 is SNHLY and CDR2 is FYNNEI in the germline V gene. With V trimmed by 5 bases and J by 4 bases, 8 bases remained unmatched. The CDR3 has 15 residues. The whole variable domain, remainder taken from reference TRBV2 and TRBJ2-1, is EPEVTQTPSHQVTQMGQEVILRCVPISNHLYFYWYRQILGQKVEFLVSFYNNEISEKSEIFDDQFSVERPDGSNFTLKIRSTKLEDSAMYFCASSTKRGAYNEQFFGPGTRLTVL.

The gene calls are TRBV5-1 and TRBJ1-1; D is uncertain. From germline, CDR1 is SGHRS and CDR2 YFSETQ. The CDR3 has 14 amino acids. Between the trimmed V and J ends, which lost 1 base and 1 base, there was a span of 8 bases. The CDR3 DNA reads TGCGCCAGCAGCTTGCGTCGGGGGAACACTGAAGCTTTCTTT. It encodes CASSLRRGNTEAFF.

The chain recombines TRBV11-2 with TRBJ1-1; 7 nucleotides align to TRBD1. The germline gives CDR1 SGHAT, CDR2 FQNNGV. The CDR3 sequence is 17 residues long. V shed 5 bases and J 0 bases; nucleotides not matched to a gene: 12. The CDR3 DNA follows: TGTGCCAGCAGCCCAATCCGGCGGGGACAGTTGAACACTGAAGCTTTCTTT. This translates into CASSPIRRGQLNTEAFF.

V is TRBV4-3 and J is TRBJ1-2; D perhaps matches TRBD1 (6 bases). V lost 1 base and J lost 3, with 15 bases in between. CDR1 is LGHNA, CDR2 YSLEER, per germline. This CDR3 spans 16 amino acids. CDR3 protein: CASSQGTGFWDYGYTF. CDR3 bases: TGCGCCAGCAGCCAAGGCACAGGGTTTTGGGACTATGGCTACACCTTC.

The table lists this clone with a few counts. This chain joins TRBV4-1 and TRBJ2-7, with 8 bases identical to TRBD1. The CDR3 consists of 18 residues. CDR1 MGHRA and CDR2 YSYEKL come from the germline V gene. Germline trimming cut 1 base from V and 0 bases from J; bases unmatched to any gene: 11. The CDR3 coding sequence is TGCGCCAGCAGCCAAGCTGAGACACAGGGGGTGAGCTCCTACGAGCAGTACTTC. This sequence encodes CASSQAETQGVSSYEQYF.

The chain recombines TRBV5-5 with TRBJ1-5, with 7 bases matching TRBD1. Trimming cost V 0 bases and J 2 bases; bases outside gene matches: 2. CDR1 is SGHKS and CDR2 is YYEKEE in the germline V gene (reference sequence). This CDR3 has 15 residues. The CDR3 here is CASSLGGQGNQPQHF. DNA of the CDR3: TGTGCCAGCAGCTTGGGAGGACAGGGCAATCAGCCCCAGCATTTT. The full variable domain, in which reference TRBV5-5 and TRBJ1-5 provide the parts outside the CDR3, is DAGVTQSPTHLIKTRGQQVTLRCSPISGHKSVSWYQQVLGQGPQFIFQYYEKEERGRGNFPDRFSARQFPNYSSELNVNALLLGDSALYLCASSLGGQGNQPQHFGDGTRLSIL.

The genes are TRBV20-1 and TRBJ2-1; TRBD2 matches at 10 bases. Germline V lookup: CDR1 DFQATT, CDR2 SNEGSKA (reference sequence). The CDR3 length is 15 residues. The junction had 6 bases not matched to a gene; V was cut back by 3 bases and J by 4 bases. CDR3 in DNA: TGCAGTGCTAGTCTCCTAGCGGGAGATTACAATGAGCAGTTCTTC. Amino acid sequence: CSASLLAGDYNEQFF.